This entry concerns a single TCR beta chain. The CDR3 spans 14 residues. CDR1 is SQVTM and CDR2 is ANQGSEA in the germline V gene. The libraries of TRB cDNA were prepared using 5' RACE with UMI labels. TCRdb re-analyzed the 5' RACE reads; it lists each CDR3 protein once, without DNA. The repertoire shows some 50,000 distinct CDR3 sequences; the top ten hold approximately 1.4%. Those CD8+ T cells considered naive were CD45RO-CCR7+CD27+CD95-. The source of the sample is a study of CXCR3-negative and CXCR3-positive naive CD8 T cells. The clonotype was recovered from a human donor in good health. Some clones in this sample may be carry-over from other donors' samples. The gene calls are TRBV29-1 and TRBJ1-6; without DNA, the TCRdb call of TRBD1 cannot be checked. The sequenced sample consisted of naive CXCR3- CD8+ T cells from blood. Subset: CD45RO-CCR7+CD27+CD95- naive CD8+ T cells lacking CXCR3 (TNR3-). CDR3 loop: CSVRGTGPNSPLHF.